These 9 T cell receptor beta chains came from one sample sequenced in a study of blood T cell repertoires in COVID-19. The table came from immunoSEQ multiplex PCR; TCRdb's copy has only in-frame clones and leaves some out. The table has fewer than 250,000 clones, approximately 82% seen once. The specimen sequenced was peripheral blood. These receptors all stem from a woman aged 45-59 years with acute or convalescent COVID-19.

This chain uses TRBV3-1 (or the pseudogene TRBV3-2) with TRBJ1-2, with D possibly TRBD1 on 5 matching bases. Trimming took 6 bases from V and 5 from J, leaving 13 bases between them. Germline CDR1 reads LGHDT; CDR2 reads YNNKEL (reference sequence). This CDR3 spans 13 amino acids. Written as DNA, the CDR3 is TGTGCCAGCAGTCAGGGCGGACAATATGGCTACACCTTC. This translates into CASSQGGQYGYTF.

CDR3 sequence (DNA): TGTGCCTGGAGTGGTAGCGGAGCCTACGAGCAGTACTTC. As protein: CAWSGSGAYEQYF. The chain carries TRBV30 and TRBJ2-7; a weak D match, TRBD2 (6 bases). CDR1 is GTSNPN, CDR2 SVGIG, per germline (reference sequence). Trimming removed 1 base at V and 2 bases at J, with 9 bases between. The CDR3 sequence is 13 residues long.

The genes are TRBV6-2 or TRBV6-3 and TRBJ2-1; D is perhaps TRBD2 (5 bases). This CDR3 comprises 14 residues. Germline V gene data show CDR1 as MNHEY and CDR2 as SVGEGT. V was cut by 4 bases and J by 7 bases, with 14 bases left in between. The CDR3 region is CASSSSLAVNEQFF. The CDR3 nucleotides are TGTGCCAGCAGTTCCTCCCTAGCTGTGAATGAGCAGTTCTTC.

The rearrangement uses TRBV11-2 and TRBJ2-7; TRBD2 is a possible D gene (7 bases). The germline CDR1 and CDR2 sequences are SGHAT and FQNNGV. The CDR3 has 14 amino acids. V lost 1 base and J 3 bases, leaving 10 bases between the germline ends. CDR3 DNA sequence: TGTGCCAGCAGCTTAGGCGGGGGCCTCTACGAGCAGTACTTC. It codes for CASSLGGGLYEQYF.

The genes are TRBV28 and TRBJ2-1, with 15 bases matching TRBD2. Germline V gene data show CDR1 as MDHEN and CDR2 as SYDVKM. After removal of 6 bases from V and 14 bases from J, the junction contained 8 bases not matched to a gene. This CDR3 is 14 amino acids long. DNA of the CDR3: TGTGCCAGCAGACCGGGACTAGCGGGAGGCCGGGAGTTCTTC. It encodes CASRPGLAGGREFF.

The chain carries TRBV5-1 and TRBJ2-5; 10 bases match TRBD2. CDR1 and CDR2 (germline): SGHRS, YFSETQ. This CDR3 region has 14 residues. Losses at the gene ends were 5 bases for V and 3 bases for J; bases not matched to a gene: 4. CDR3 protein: CASSPTSGEETQYF. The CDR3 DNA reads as TGCGCCAGCAGTCCCACTAGCGGGGAAGAGACCCAGTACTTC.

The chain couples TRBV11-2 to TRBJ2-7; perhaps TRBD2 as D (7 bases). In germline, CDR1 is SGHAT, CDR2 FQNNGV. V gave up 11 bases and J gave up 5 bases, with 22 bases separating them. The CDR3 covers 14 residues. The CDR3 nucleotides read TGTGCCTCCTCGCCGGGGGGCTCCCTCGACGAGCAGTACTTC. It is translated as CASSPGGSLDEQYF.

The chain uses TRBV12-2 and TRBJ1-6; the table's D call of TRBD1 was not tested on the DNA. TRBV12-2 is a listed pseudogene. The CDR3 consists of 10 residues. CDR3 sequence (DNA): TGTGCAAGTCGCCCGCAGGCCCTCCACTTT. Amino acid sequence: CASRPQALHF.

CDR3 amino acids: CASSIGLAGNEQFF. The CDR3 DNA reads TGTGCCAGCAGTATAGGACTAGCGGGTAATGAGCAGTTCTTC. This chain joins TRBV28 and TRBJ2-1, with TRBD2 identical over 11 bases. Germline values: CDR1 MDHEN, CDR2 SYDVKM. The CDR3 covers 14 residues. Unmatched junction bases numbered 4, after V lost 5 bases and J lost 7 bases.